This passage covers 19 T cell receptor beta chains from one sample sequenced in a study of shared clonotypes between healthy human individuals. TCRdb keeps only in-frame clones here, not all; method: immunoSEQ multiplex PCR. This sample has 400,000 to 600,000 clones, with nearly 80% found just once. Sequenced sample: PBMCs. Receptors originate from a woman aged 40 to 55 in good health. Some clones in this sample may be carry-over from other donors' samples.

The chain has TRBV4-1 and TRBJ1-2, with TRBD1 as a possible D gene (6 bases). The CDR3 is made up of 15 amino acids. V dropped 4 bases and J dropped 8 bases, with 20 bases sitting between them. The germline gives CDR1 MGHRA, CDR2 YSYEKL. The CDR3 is CASSPPAGGAGGYTF. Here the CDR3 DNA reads TGCGCCAGCAGCCCCCCGGCGGGGGGGGCAGGGGGCTACACCTTC.

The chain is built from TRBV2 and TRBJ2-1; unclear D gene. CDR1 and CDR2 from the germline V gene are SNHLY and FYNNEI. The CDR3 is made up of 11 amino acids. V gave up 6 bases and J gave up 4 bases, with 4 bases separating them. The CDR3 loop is CASRGYNEQFF. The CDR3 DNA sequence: TGTGCCAGCAGGGGTTACAATGAGCAGTTCTTC.

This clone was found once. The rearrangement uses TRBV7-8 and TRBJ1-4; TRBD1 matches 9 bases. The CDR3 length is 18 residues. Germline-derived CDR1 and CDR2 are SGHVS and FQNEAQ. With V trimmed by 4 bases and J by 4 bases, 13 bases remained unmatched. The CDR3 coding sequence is TGTGCCAGCAGCTCCCTCCGACAGGGGGTAGGTGGTAATGAAAAACTGTTTTTT. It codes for CASSSLRQGVGGNEKLFF.

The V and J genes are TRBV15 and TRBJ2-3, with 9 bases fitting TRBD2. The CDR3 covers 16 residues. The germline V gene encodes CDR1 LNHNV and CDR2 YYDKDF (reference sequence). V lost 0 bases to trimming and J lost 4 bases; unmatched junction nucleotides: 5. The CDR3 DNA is TGTGCCACCAGCAGAGAAGCAGCGGGAGGTCCAGATACGCAGTATTTT. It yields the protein CATSREAAGGPDTQYF.

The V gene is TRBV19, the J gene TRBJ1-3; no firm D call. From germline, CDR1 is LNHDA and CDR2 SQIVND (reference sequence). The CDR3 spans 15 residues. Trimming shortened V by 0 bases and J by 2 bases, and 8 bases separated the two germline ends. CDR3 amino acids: CASSIDAVPGNTIYF. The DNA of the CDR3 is TGTGCCAGTAGTATAGATGCGGTTCCTGGAAACACCATATATTTT.

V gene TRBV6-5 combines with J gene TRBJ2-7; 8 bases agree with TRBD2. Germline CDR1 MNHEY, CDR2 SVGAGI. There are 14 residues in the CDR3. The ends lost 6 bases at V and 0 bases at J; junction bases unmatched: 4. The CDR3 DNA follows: TGTGCCAGCAGGCCGGCGGGGGGCTCCTACGAGCAGTACTTC. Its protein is CASRPAGGSYEQYF.

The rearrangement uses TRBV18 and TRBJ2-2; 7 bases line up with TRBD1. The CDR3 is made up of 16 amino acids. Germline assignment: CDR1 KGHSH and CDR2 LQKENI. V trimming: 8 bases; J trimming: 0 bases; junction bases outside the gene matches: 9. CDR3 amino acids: CASPALQGSNTGELFF. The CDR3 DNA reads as TGTGCCAGCCCTGCCTTACAGGGGTCGAACACCGGGGAGCTGTTTTTT.

The CDR3 DNA reads as TGTGCCAGCAGCGTACTAGGACTAGGCTTCCACGAGCAGTACTTC. The encoded protein is CASSVLGLGFHEQYF. This sequence joins TRBV9 and TRBJ2-7, with 7 bases aligning to TRBD2. Trimming took 1 base from V and 5 from J; bases not matched to a gene: 9. Per the germline V gene, CDR1 is SGDLS and CDR2 is YYNGEE. This CDR3 is built from 15 residues.

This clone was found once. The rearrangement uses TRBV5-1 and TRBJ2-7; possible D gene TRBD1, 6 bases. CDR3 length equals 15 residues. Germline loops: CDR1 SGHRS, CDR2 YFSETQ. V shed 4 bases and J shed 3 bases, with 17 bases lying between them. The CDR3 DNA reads TGCGCCAGCAGCCCCGGGGACAACGGCATCTACGAGCAGTACTTC. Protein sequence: CASSPGDNGIYEQYF.

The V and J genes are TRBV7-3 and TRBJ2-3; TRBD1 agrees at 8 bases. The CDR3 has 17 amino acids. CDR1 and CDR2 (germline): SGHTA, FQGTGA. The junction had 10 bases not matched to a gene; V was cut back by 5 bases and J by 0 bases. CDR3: CASSPSPDRASTDTQYF. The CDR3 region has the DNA TGTGCCAGCAGCCCAAGTCCGGACAGGGCTAGCACAGATACGCAGTATTTT. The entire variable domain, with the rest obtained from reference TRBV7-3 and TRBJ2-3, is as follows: GAGVSQTPSNKVTEKGKYVELRCDPISGHTALYWYRQSLGQGPEFLIYFQGTGAADDSGLPNDRFFAVRPEGSVSTLKIQRTERGDSAVYLCASSPSPDRASTDTQYFGPGTRLTVL.

The CDR3 is CAITQTGGEETQYF. The CDR3 nucleotides are TGTGCCATCACTCAGACAGGGGGCGAAGAGACCCAGTACTTC. This rearrangement joins TRBV10-3 to TRBJ2-5, with TRBD1 matching 10 bases. This CDR3 region has 14 residues. With V trimmed by 7 bases and J by 3 bases, 5 bases remained unmatched. Germline V lookup: CDR1 ENHRY, CDR2 SYGVKD.

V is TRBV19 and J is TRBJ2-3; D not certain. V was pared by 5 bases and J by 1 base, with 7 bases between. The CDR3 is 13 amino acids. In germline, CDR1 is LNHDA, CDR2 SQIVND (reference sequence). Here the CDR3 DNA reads TGTGCCAGTAGTCCCGGACGCACAGATACGCAGTATTTT. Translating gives CASSPGRTDTQYF.

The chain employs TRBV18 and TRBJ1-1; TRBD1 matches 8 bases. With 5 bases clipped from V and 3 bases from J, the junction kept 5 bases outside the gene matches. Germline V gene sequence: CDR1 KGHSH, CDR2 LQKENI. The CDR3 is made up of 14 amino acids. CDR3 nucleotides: TGTGCCAGCTCAAGGACAGGGATGGACACTGAAGCTTTCTTT. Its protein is CASSRTGMDTEAFF.

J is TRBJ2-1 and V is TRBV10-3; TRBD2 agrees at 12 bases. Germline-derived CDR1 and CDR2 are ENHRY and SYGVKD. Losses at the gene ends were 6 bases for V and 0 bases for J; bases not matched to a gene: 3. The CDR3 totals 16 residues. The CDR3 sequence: CAIRQTSGSSYNEQFF. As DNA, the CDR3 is TGTGCCATCAGGCAGACTAGCGGGAGCTCCTACAATGAGCAGTTCTTC.

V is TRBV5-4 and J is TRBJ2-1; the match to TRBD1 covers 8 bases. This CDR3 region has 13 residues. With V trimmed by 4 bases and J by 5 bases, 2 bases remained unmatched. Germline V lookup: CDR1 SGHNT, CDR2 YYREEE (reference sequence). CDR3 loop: CASSRDRHNEQFF. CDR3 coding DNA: TGTGCCAGCAGCCGGGACAGGCACAATGAGCAGTTCTTC.

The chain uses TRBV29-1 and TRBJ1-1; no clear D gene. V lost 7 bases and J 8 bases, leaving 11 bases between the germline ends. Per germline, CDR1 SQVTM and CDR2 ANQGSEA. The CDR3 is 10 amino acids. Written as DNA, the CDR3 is TGCAGCGGGTTGAGTCCCGAAGCTTTCTTT. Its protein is CSGLSPEAFF.

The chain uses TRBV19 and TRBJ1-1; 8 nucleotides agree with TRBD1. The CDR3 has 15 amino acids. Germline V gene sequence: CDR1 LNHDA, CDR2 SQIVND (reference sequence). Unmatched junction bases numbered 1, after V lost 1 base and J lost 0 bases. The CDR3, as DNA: TGTGCCAGTAGTATAGCAGGGGGCGTGAACACTGAAGCTTTCTTT. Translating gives CASSIAGGVNTEAFF.

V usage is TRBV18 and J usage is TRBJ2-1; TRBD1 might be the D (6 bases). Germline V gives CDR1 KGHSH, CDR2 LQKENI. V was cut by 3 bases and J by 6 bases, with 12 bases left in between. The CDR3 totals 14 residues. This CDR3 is CASSPGTRANEQFF. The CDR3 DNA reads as TGTGCCAGCTCACCCGGGACACGCGCCAATGAGCAGTTCTTC. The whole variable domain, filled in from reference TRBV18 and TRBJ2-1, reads NAGVMQNPRHLVRRRGQEARLRCSPMKGHSHVYWYRQLPEEGLKFMVYLQKENIIDESGMPKERFSAEFPKEGPSILRIQQVVRGDSAAYFCASSPGTRANEQFFGPGTRLTVL.

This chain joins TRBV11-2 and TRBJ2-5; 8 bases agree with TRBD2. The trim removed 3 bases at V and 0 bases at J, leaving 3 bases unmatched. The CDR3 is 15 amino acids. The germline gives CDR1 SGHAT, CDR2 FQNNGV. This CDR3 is CASSLEGLDQETQYF. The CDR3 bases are TGTGCCAGCAGCTTGGAGGGACTAGACCAAGAGACCCAGTACTTC.